This entry is about one T cell receptor beta chain. Germline V gene sequence: CDR1 KGHSH, CDR2 LQKENI. Trimming took 4 bases from V and 7 from J; bases not matched to a gene: 8. The CDR3 contains 15 residues. The source of the sample is a study of shared clonotypes between healthy human individuals. About the study: Researchers assigned three CD4 naive, three CD4 memory, two CD8 naive and one CD8 memory plate to each donor.

The method was immunoSEQ multiplex PCR; TCRdb's version includes in-frame clones alone and lacks a portion of them. The profile shows approximately 2.4 million clones, around 95% of them singletons. The sequenced sample was naive CD4+ T cells sorted from blood. Subset in this sample: CD45RA+ positively selected. The receptor was derived from a man between 18 and 29 years old in good health. This chain joins TRBV18 and TRBJ2-2, with 8 bases matching TRBD1. The CDR3 DNA reads as TGTGCCAGCTCACATGGACAGGGCTCAATCGGGGAGCTGTTTTTT. Translated: CASSHGQGSIGELFF.